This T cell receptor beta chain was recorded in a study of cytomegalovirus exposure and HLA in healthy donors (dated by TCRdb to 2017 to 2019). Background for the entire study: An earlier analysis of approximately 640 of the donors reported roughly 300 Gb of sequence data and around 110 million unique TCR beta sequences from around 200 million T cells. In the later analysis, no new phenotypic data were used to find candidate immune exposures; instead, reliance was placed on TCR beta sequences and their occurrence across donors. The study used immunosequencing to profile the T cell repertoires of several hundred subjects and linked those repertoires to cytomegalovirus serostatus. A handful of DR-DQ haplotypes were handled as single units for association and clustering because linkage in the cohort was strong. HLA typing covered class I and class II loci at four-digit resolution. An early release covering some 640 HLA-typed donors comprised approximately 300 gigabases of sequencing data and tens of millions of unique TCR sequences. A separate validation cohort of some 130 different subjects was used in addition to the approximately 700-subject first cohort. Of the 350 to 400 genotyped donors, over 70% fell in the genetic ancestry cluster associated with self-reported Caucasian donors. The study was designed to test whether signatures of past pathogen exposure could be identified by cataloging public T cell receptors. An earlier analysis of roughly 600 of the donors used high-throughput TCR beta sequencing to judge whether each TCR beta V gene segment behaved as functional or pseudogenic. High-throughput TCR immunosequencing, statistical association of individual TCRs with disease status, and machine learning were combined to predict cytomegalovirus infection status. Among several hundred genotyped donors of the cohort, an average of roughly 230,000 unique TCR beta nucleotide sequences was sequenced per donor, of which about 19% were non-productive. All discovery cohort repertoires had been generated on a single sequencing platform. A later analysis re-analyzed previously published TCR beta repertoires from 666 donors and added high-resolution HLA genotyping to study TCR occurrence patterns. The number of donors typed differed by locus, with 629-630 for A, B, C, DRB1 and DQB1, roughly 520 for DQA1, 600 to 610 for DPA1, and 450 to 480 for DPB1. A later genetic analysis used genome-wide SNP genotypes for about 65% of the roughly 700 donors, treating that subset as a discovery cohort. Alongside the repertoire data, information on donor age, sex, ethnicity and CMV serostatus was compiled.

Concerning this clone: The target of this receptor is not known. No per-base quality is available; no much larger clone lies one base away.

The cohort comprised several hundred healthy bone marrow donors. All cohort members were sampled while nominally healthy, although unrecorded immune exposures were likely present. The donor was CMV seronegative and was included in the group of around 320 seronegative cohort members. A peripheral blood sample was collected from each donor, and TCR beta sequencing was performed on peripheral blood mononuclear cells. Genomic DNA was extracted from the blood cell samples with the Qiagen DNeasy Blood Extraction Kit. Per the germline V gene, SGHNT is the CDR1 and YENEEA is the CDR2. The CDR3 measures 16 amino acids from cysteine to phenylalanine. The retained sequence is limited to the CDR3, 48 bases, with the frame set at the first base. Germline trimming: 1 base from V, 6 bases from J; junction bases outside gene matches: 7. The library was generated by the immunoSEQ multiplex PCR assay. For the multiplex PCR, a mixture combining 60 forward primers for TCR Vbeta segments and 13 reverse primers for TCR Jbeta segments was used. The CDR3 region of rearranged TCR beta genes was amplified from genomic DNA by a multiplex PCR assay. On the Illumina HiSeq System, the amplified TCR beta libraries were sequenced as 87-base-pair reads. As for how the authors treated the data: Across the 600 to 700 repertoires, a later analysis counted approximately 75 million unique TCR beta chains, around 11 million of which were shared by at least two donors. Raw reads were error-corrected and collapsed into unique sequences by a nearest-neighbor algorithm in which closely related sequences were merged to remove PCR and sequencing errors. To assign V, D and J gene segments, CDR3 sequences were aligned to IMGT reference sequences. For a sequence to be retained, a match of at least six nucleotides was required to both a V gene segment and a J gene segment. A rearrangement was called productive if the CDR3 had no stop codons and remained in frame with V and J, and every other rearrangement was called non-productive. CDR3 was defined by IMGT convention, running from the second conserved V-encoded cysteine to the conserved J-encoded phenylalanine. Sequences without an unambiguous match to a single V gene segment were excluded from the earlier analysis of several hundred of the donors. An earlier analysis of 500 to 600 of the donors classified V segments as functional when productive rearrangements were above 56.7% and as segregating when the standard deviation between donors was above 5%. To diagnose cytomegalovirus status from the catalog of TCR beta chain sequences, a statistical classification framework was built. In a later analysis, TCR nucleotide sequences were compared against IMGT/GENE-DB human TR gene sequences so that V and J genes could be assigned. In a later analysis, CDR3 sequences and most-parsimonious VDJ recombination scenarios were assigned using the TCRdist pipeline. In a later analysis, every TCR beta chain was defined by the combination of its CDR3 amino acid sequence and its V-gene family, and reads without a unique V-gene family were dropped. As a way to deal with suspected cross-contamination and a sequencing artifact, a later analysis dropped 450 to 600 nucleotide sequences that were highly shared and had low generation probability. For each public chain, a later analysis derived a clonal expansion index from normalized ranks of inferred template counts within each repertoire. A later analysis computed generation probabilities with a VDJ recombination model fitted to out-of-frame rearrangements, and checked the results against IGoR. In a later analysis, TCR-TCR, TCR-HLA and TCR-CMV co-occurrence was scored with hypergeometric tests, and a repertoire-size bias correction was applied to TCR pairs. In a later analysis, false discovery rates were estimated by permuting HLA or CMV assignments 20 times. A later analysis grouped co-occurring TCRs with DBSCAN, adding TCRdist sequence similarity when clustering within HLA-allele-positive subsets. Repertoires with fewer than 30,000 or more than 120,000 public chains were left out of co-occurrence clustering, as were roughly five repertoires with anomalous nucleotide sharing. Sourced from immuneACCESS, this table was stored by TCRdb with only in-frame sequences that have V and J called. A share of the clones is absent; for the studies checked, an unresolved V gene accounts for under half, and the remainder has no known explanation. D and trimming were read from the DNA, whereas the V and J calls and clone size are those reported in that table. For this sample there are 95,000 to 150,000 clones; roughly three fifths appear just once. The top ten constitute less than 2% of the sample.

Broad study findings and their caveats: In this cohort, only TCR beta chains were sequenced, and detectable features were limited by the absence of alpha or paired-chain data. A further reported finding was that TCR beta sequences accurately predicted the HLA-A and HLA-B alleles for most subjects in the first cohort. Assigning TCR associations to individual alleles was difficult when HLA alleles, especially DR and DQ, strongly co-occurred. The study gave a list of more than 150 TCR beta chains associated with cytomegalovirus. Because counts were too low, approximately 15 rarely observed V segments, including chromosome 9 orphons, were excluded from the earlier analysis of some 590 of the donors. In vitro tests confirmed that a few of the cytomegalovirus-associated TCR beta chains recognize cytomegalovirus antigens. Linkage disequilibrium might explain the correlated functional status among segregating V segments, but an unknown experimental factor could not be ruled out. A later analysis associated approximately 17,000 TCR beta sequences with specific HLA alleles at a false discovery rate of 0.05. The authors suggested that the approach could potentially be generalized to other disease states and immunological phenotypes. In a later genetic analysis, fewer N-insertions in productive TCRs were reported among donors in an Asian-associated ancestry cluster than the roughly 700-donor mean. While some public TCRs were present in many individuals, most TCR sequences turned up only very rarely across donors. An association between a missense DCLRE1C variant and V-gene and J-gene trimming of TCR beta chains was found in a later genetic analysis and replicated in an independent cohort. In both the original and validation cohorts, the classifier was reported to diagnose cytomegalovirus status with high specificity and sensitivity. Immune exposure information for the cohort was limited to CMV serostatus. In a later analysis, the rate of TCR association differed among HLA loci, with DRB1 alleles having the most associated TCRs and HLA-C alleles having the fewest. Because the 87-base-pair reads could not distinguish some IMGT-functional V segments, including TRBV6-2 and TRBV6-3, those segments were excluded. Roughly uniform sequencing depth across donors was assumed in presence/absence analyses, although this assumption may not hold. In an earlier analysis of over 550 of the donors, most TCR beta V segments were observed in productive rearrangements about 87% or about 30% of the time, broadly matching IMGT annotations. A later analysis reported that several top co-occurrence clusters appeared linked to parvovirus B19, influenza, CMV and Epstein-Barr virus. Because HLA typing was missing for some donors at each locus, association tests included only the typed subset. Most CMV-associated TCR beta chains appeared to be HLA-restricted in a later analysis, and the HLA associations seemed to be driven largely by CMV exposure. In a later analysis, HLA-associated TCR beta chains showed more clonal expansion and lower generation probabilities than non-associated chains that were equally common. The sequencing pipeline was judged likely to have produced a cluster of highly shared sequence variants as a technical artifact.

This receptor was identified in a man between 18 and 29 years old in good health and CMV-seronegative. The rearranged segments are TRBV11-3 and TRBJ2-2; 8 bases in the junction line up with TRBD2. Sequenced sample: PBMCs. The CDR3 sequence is CASSLGTSGSAGELFF. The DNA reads TGTGCCAGCAGCTTAGGGACCAGCGGGAGTGCCGGGGAGCTGTTTTTT.